This TCR beta chain derives from a study of early T cells in non-severe SARS-CoV-2 infection. This clonotype was seen many times. TCRdb itself ran the 5' RACE reads through MiXCR, one entry per CDR3 protein. The sample comprises tens of thousands of distinct CDR3 sequences, under 12% of which are singletons, and 6.5% rests with the top ten. The sequence derives from an adult who was a healthcare worker with PCR-confirmed SARS-CoV-2 infection or an uninfected control (not recorded which). The sample comprised whole blood.

The CDR3 bases are TGCGCCAGCCGTGCTAACTATGGCTACACCTTC. Amino acid sequence: CASRANYGYTF. This chain connects TRBV10-2 to TRBJ1-2; no firm D call. From germline, CDR1 is WSHSY and CDR2 SAAADI. The CDR3 is 11 amino acids. Trimming took 8 bases from V and 0 from J, leaving 4 bases between them.